The rows below give T cell receptor beta chains drawn from one sample of a study. MiXCR, run by TCRdb on the 5' RACE reads, gives a single entry per CDR3 protein. The sample records about 57,000 distinct CDR3 sequences, roughly 28% being singletons. The sample comprised tumor-infiltrating memory CD4+ T cells sorted from the breast tumor. All receptors derive from a female donor with breast cancer. CDR3s include the opening cysteine and the closing phenylalanine or tryptophan. Each record gives: D gene, clone size, V gene, J gene, CDR3 protein, CDR3 DNA. The D gene is left open where the match is weak. Size is omitted from some rows. Given values are once, few, many or a class for expanded clones.

NA	NA	TRBV5-1	TRBJ2-1	CASSPVAGTGGDEQFF	TGCGCCAGCAGCCCAGTAGCGGGAACAGGGGGCGATGAGCAGTTCTTC
NA	NA	TRBV2	TRBJ1-5	CASSVTADPVQPQHF	TGTGCCAGCAGTGTGACCGCAGACCCGGTCCAGCCCCAGCATTTT
TRBD1	few	TRBV9	TRBJ2-5	CASSAHPGQSQETQYF	TGTGCCAGCAGCGCACACCCGGGACAGTCCCAAGAGACCCAGTACTTC
NA	NA	TRBV5-1	TRBJ2-3	CASSKDSYTDTQYF	TGCGCCAGCAGCAAGGACTCCTACACAGATACGCAGTATTTT
NA	many	TRBV5-1	TRBJ2-5	CASSLGQGQETQYF	TGCGCCAGCAGTCTCGGGCAGGGCCAAGAGACCCAGTACTTC
NA	NA	TRBV2	TRBJ2-5	CASSEAGETQYF	TGTGCCAGCAGTGAAGCGGGGGAGACCCAGTACTTC
NA	NA	TRBV20-1	TRBJ2-7	CSASEEGYEQYF	TGCAGTGCTAGTGAAGAGGGTTACGAGCAGTACTTC
NA	few	TRBV7-2	TRBJ1-1	CASSPRRGGTEAFF	TGTGCCAGCAGTCCGAGACGGGGAGGCACTGAAGCTTTCTTT
NA	NA	TRBV9	TRBJ1-6	CASSASVGYPAGSNNSPLHF	TGTGCCAGCAGCGCCAGCGTAGGGTACCCGGCAGGGTCCAATAATTCACCCCTCCACTTT
NA	NA	TRBV5-1	TRBJ1-5	CASSLASNQPQHF	TGCGCCAGCAGCTTGGCAAGCAATCAGCCCCAGCATTTT
NA	many	TRBV4-3	TRBJ1-1	CASNSNGGTSTEAFF	TGCGCCAGCAACTCAAACGGGGGGACGAGTACTGAAGCTTTCTTT
NA	NA	TRBV28	TRBJ2-2	CASSYQQGGTGELFF	TGTGCCAGCAGCTACCAACAGGGAGGAACCGGGGAGCTGTTTTTT
TRBD1	NA	TRBV6-5	TRBJ1-1	CASRKDRGLSEAFF	TGTGCCAGCAGGAAGGACAGGGGGCTTAGCGAAGCTTTCTTT
NA	few	TRBV7-2	TRBJ2-7	CASSPQGFRYEQYF	TGTGCCAGCAGCCCCCAAGGCTTTCGATACGAGCAGTACTTC
NA	once	TRBV5-6	TRBJ1-2	CASSLGPQDNYGYTF	TGTGCCAGCAGCTTGGGGCCCCAGGATAACTATGGCTACACCTTC
NA	many	TRBV5-6	TRBJ2-1	CASSFEYEQFF	TGTGCCAGCAGCTTTGAGTATGAGCAGTTCTTC
TRBD2	many	TRBV4-1	TRBJ2-3	CASSQEGTGTRTDTQYF	TGCGCCAGCAGCCAAGAAGGGACCGGGACTAGGACAGATACGCAGTATTTT